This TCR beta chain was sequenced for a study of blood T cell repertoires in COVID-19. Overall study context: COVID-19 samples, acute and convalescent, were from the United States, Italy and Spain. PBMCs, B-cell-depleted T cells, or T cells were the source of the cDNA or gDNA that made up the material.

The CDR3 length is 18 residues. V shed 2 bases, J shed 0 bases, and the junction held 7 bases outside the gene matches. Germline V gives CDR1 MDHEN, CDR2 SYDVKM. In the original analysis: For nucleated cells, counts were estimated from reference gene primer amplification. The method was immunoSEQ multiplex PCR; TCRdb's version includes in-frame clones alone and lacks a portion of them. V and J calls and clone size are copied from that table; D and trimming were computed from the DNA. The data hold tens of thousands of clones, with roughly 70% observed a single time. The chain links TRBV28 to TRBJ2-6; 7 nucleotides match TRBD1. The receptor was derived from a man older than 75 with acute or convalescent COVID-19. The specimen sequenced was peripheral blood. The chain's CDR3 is CASSLGAGGNSGANVLTF. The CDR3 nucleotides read TGTGCCAGCAGTTTAGGGGCAGGGGGTAACTCTGGGGCCAACGTCCTGACTTTC.